This entry features one T cell receptor (beta chain) sequence. The source of the sample is a study of shared clonotypes between healthy human individuals. Germline loops: CDR1 SGHAT, CDR2 FQNNGV. Trimming removed 0 bases from V and 4 bases from J; junction bases left unmatched: 4. This CDR3 has 16 amino acids. Data came from immunoSEQ multiplex PCR; TCRdb stores just in-frame clones and leaves some out. The profile shows around 690,000 clones, about 92% of them singletons. Sequenced sample: memory CD8+ T cells from PBMCs. As for subset: CD45RO+ cells pooled with CCR7-negative TemRA cells. This rearrangement joins TRBV11-2 to TRBJ2-1; 9 nucleotides align to TRBD1. This sequence was found in a man in his late teens or twenties in good health. Some clones in this sample may be carry-over from other donors' samples. CDR3 DNA: TGTGCCAGCAGCTTAGAGTCGGGACAGGGATACAATGAGCAGTTCTTC. Translation: CASSLESGQGYNEQFF.